This TCR beta chain is drawn from a study of cytomegalovirus exposure and HLA in healthy donors. On the study more broadly: A prior analysis found some 110 million unique TCR beta sequences from 150 million to 200 million T cells.

To note about this clone: Its antigen is not known.

General observations from the study: In a later analysis, CMV-associated beta chains were mostly HLA-associated, it appeared. Among donors in an Asian-associated ancestry cluster, a later analysis reportedly found fewer N-insertions than the roughly 610-donor mean.

Trimming removed 5 bases from V and 5 bases from J, with 15 bases in between. CDR1 and CDR2 from the germline V gene are MDHEN and SYDVKM. CDR3 length: 14 amino acids. The primer mix had 60 Vbeta and 13 Jbeta primers. The data were produced by immunoSEQ multiplex PCR, yet TCRdb's version contains in-frame clones alone and is incomplete. The profile shows about 90,000 clones, roughly 70% of them singletons. The rearrangement uses TRBV28 and TRBJ1-1, with a tentative D call TRBD1 (6 bases). The sequencing sample was made of PBMCs. The clonotype originates from a man aged 25 to 45 in good health and CMV-seronegative. CDR3 region: CASSTQGPLTEAFF. CDR3 DNA: TGTGCCAGCAGTACACAGGGACCCTTGACTGAAGCTTTCTTT.